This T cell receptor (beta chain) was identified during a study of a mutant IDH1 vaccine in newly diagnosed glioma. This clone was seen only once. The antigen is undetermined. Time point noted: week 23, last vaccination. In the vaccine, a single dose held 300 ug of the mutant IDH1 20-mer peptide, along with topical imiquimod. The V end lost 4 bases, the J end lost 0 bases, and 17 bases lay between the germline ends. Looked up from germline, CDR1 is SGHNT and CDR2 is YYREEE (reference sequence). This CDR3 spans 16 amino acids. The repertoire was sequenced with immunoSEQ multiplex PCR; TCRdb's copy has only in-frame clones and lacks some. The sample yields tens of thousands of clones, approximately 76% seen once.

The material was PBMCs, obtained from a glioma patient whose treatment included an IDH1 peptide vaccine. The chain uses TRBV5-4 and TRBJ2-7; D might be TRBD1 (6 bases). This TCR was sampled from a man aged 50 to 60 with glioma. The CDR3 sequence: CASSLNRVGSSYEQYF. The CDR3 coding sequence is TGTGCCAGCAGCCTGAACAGGGTGGGGAGCTCCTACGAGCAGTACTTC.